One sample yielded the 23 T cell receptor beta chains listed below, sequenced in a study of T cell repertoires in aging, cancer and after chemotherapy. Rearranged V-D-J TRB sequences were amplified with a mixed TRB-A/B primer pool. TCRdb independently ran MiXCR on the multiplex PCR reads; one entry per CDR3 protein. The repertoire holds 2,000 or so distinct CDR3 sequences, less than 25% seen once, with roughly 32% in the top ten. TCR beta rearrangements were amplified from peripheral blood genomic DNA. Sequencing used blood. These receptors all come from a human donor with a solid tumor.

This clonotype ranks as medium-sized (0.01 to 0.1%). J is TRBJ2-1 and V is TRBV27; 9 bases line up with TRBD2. The CDR3 covers 14 residues. The germline CDR1 and CDR2 sequences are MNHEY and SMNVEV (reference sequence). Losses at the gene ends were 8 bases for V and 2 bases for J; bases not matched to a gene: 4. CDR3 amino acids: CASAGTSTYNEQFF. Written as DNA, the CDR3 is TGTGCCAGCGCTGGGACTAGCACCTACAATGAGCAGTTCTTC.

This clonotype is judged large. The rearrangement uses TRBV7-6 and TRBJ2-5, with a weak D call TRBD1 (6 bases). Germline CDR1 and CDR2: SGHVS and FNYEAQ. Between the trimmed V and J ends, which lost 1 base and 0 bases, there was a span of 12 bases. The CDR3 totals 16 residues. The CDR3 nucleotides are TGTGCCAGCAGCTTAGGGGACGGACAGTACCAAGAGACCCAGTACTTC. Protein product: CASSLGDGQYQETQYF.

The chain employs TRBV7-2 and TRBJ1-2, with D unclear. Germline values: CDR1 SGHTA, CDR2 FQGNSA. The CDR3 covers 15 residues. V shed 5 bases and J shed 5 bases, with 18 bases lying between them. CDR3 sequence reads: CASSPRGQRVYGYTF. As DNA, the CDR3 is TGTGCCAGCAGCCCCCGAGGGCAGCGTGTTTATGGCTACACCTTC. Supplemented by reference TRBV7-2 and TRBJ1-2, the full variable domain reads GAGVSQSPSNKVTEKGKDVELRCDPISGHTALYWYRQSLGQGLEFLIYFQGNSAPDKSGLPSDRFSAERTGGSVSTLTIQRTQQEDSAVYLCASSPRGQRVYGYTFGSGTRLTVV.

In its sample, this clonotype is medium-sized. The chain combines TRBV19 with TRBJ1-2; no definite D call. The V end was cut by 5 bases, the J end by 4 bases, with 11 bases between. The CDR3 is 13 residues long. The V gene's germline CDR1 is LNHDA and CDR2 SQIVND (reference sequence). The CDR3 reads CASSENSGYGYTF. As DNA, the CDR3 is TGTGCCAGTAGTGAAAACTCTGGCTATGGCTACACCTTC.

This clonotype is large (0.1 to 1%) in the sample. DNA for the CDR3: TGTGCCAGCAGCCAGAGTGGGCAGGCCGATCAGCCCCAGCATTTT. This translates into CASSQSGQADQPQHF. The chain uses TRBV11-1 and TRBJ1-5; D gene ambiguous. CDR3 length: 15 residues. Germline V gives CDR1 SGHAT, CDR2 FQDESV (reference sequence). V lost 5 bases and J lost 5, with 16 bases in between.

The V gene is TRBV5-1, the J gene TRBJ1-6; D is undetermined. CDR1 is SGHRS, CDR2 YFSETQ, per germline. The germline V and J ends were trimmed by 0 bases and 6 bases, with 4 bases remaining between them. CDR3 size: 13 residues. The CDR3 DNA reads TGCGCCAGCAGCTTGGCATTTAATTCACCCCTCCACTTT. This sequence encodes CASSLAFNSPLHF.

V is TRBV5-6 and J is TRBJ1-5, with D hard to call. The ends were cut back, 1 base at V and 2 bases at J, with 13 bases in the middle. The CDR3 covers 16 residues. CDR1 and CDR2 (germline): SGHDT, YYEEEE. In DNA form, the CDR3 reads TGTGCCAGCAGCTTGATCACCCAGCGTGGCAATCAGCCCCAGCATTTT. Its protein product is CASSLITQRGNQPQHF.

In its sample, this clonotype is medium-sized. This chain joins TRBV6-4 and TRBJ2-6; TRBD2 matches 11 bases. The J segment lost 0 bases and the V segment lost 2 bases, leaving 0 bases of the junction unmatched. CDR1 is MRHNA and CDR2 is SNTAGT in the germline V gene. This CDR3 is built from 17 residues. CDR3 region: CASSDGLAGSGANVLTF. For the CDR3, the DNA is TGTGCCAGCAGTGACGGACTAGCGGGCTCTGGGGCCAACGTCCTGACTTTC.

The rearrangement uses TRBV18 and TRBJ2-3; 7 nucleotides line up with TRBD2. Germline CDR1 and CDR2: KGHSH and LQKENI. CDR3 length: 16 amino acids. With 4 bases clipped from V and 5 bases from J, the junction kept 12 bases outside the gene matches. The CDR3 is CASSLETSLNRDTQYF. CDR3 DNA sequence: TGTGCCAGCTCACTCGAGACTAGCCTAAACAGAGATACGCAGTATTTT.

This clonotype is medium-sized in the sample. The genes are TRBV5-4 and TRBJ2-1, with TRBD2 matching 14 bases. CDR1 and CDR2 (germline): SGHNT, YYREEE (reference sequence). After removal of 0 bases from V and 0 bases from J, the junction contained 2 bases not matched to a gene. The CDR3 extends over 18 amino acids. In DNA form, the CDR3 reads TGTGCCAGCAGCTTGGGACTAGCGGGGGGGGGCTCCTACAATGAGCAGTTCTTC. The encoded protein is CASSLGLAGGGSYNEQFF.

Within the sample, this clonotype is large (0.1 to 1%). V usage is TRBV29-1 and J usage is TRBJ1-2; TRBD1 is a possible D gene (6 bases). Trimming left V 1 base short and J 4 bases short, with 13 bases between. Germline CDR1 and CDR2: SQVTM and ANQGSEA. This CDR3 comprises 14 residues. CDR3 DNA: TGCAGCGTTGAAGTGTGGCAGGGGCCCTATGGCTACACCTTC. Its protein is CSVEVWQGPYGYTF. Combining the CDR3 with reference TRBV29-1 and TRBJ1-2 gives the whole variable domain SAVISQKPSRDICQRGTSLTIQCQVDSQVTMMFWYRQQPGQSLTLIATANQGSEATYESGFVIDKFPISRPNLTFSTLTVSNMSPEDSSIYLCSVEVWQGPYGYTFGSGTRLTVV.

The rearrangement links TRBV7-3 to TRBJ2-2, with D tentatively TRBD1 (6 bases). Germline loops: CDR1 SGHTA, CDR2 FQGTGA. This CDR3 region has 16 residues. V was shortened by 5 bases and J by 1 base, with 14 bases between the two germline ends. CDR3 nucleotide sequence: TGTGCCAGCAGCCCACGGGACACCAGGAACACCGGGGAGCTGTTTTTT. It codes for CASSPRDTRNTGELFF.

J is TRBJ2-5 and V is TRBV6-2 or TRBV6-3; D possibly corresponds to TRBD2 (7 bases). Germline assignment: CDR1 MNHEY and CDR2 SVGEGT. V dropped 0 bases and J dropped 5 bases, with 16 bases sitting between them. The CDR3 consists of 16 residues. The CDR3: CASSYSRGHLPETQYF. In DNA form, the CDR3 reads TGTGCCAGCAGTTACTCGCGGGGGCACCTACCCGAGACCCAGTACTTC.

This clonotype qualifies as medium-sized. The chain employs TRBV12-3 or TRBV12-4 and TRBJ1-4, with D uncertain. Trimming cost V 1 base and J 3 bases, with 9 bases left between them. This CDR3 spans 15 amino acids. CDR3 loop: CASSLGTAPNEKLFF. CDR3 nucleotide sequence: TGTGCCAGCAGTTTAGGGACGGCACCTAATGAAAAACTGTTTTTT.

By share, this clonotype ranks as medium-sized. This chain connects TRBV6-2 or TRBV6-3 to TRBJ1-5; no reliable D call. Germline V lookup: CDR1 MNHEY, CDR2 SVGEGT. Trimming took off 3 bases at V and 4 bases at J, with 7 bases between the two ends. This CDR3 is built from 13 residues. CDR3 region: CASSYENNQPQHF. In DNA, the CDR3 is TGTGCCAGCAGTTATGAGAATAATCAGCCCCAGCATTTT.

The rearrangement uses TRBV7-4 and TRBJ2-3; perhaps TRBD1 as D (6 bases). The CDR3 is 16 residues long. CDR1 and CDR2 from the germline V gene are SGHVT and SQSDAQ. V was cut by 5 bases and J by 9 bases, with 24 bases left in between. CDR3 amino acids: CASSLTGSMYAGTQYF. CDR3 in DNA: TGTGCCAGCAGCCTAACAGGGTCGATGTATGCTGGGACGCAGTATTTT.

This clonotype is labeled as medium-sized. V and J are TRBV6-2 or TRBV6-3 and TRBJ2-5; 7 bases agree with TRBD2. Losses at the gene ends were 2 bases for V and 0 bases for J; bases not matched to a gene: 3. Germline CDR1 reads MNHEY; CDR2 reads SVGEGT. This CDR3 is built from 15 residues. The DNA of the CDR3 is TGTGCCAGCAGTTACCTAGCGGAGAACCAAGAGACCCAGTACTTC. This sequence encodes CASSYLAENQETQYF.

This clonotype was counted only a few times. CDR3 region: CASSHWDRVSEQFF. In DNA, the CDR3 is TGTGCCAGCAGCCACTGGGACAGGGTTAGTGAGCAGTTCTTC. The genes are TRBV14 and TRBJ2-1; 9 bases are a match to TRBD1. Germline V gene sequence: CDR1 SGHDN, CDR2 FVKESK. After removal of 3 bases from V and 9 bases from J, the junction contained 6 bases not matched to a gene. The CDR3 runs to 14 residues.

This clonotype occurred once. Since a much larger clone is just one base distant, this may be a read error. The chain recombines TRBV19 with TRBJ2-5, with D possibly being TRBD2 (5 bases). CDR1 is LNHDA and CDR2 is SQIVND in the germline V gene (reference sequence). Trimming removed 7 bases at V and 5 bases at J, with 14 bases between. The CDR3 runs 13 residues. CDR3 amino acids: CASMSGNLETQYF. For the CDR3, the DNA is TGTGCCAGTATGTCGGGAAACCTGGAGACCCAGTACTTC.

Comments on this clonotype: A clone one base away is much larger, so this may be a read error. The genes are TRBV27 and TRBJ2-3, with D perhaps matching TRBD1 (5 bases). The length of the CDR3 is 15 residues. CDR1 is MNHEY, CDR2 SMNVEV, per germline (reference sequence). CDR3 nucleotide sequence: TGTTCCAGCAGTTTAGACAGTCTATACACAGATACGCAGTATTTT. Encoded protein: CSSSLDSLYTDTQYF.

By frequency in the sample, this clonotype is medium-sized. The chain joins TRBV6-5 to TRBJ1-2; D remains ambiguous. Trimming cost V 5 bases and J 0 bases, with 13 bases left between them. Germline CDR1 and CDR2: MNHEY and SVGAGI. This CDR3 region has 15 residues. In DNA, the CDR3 is TGTGCCAGCAGTAGTATATGGGGTGCTAACTATGGCTACACCTTC. This gives the protein CASSSIWGANYGYTF.

Relative to its sample, this clonotype is medium-sized. The chain has TRBV6-2 or TRBV6-3 and TRBJ2-4; D is possibly TRBD1 or TRBD2 (5 bases each). There are 17 residues in the CDR3. Trimming left V 0 bases short and J 0 bases short, with 12 bases between. Germline CDR1 MNHEY, CDR2 SVGEGT. The CDR3 DNA follows: TGTGCCAGCAGTTACTCATTGGGGGAAATAGCCAAAAACATTCAGTACTTC. Its protein product is CASSYSLGEIAKNIQYF.

As regards this clonotype: Sequence at one end of the junction differs from germline and may be a read error. This chain joins TRBV20-1 and TRBJ1-4; a weak D match, TRBD1 (5 bases). The CDR3 sequence is 17 residues long. Germline CDR1 reads DFQATT; CDR2 reads SNEGSKA (reference sequence). The CDR3 coding sequence is TGCAGTGCTAGAGTCCCTTGGGGCAGCGGTCGATGGGAAAATCTGTTTTTT. Protein: CSARVPWGSGRWENLFF.